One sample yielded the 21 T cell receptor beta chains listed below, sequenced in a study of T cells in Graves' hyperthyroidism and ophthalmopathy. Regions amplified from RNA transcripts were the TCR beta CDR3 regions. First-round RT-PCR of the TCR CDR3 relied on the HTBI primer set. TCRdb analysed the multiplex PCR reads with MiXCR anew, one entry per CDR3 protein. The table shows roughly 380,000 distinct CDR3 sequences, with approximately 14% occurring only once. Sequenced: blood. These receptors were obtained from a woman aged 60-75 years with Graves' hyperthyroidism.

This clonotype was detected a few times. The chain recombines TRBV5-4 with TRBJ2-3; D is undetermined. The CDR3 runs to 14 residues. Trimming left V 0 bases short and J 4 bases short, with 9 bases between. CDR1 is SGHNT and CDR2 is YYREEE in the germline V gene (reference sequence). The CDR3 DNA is TGTGCCAGCAGCTTGGTTCAGGAGTCAGATACGCAGTATTTT. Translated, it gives CASSLVQESDTQYF. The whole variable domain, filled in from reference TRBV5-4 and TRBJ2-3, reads ETGVTQSPTHLIKTRGQQVTLRCSSQSGHNTVSWYQQALGQGPQFIFQYYREEENGRGNFPPRFSGLQFPNYSSELNVNALELDDSALYLCASSLVQESDTQYFGPGTRLTVL.

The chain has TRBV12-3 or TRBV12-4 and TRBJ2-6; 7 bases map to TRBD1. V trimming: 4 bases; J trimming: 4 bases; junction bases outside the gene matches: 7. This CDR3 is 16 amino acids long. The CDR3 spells CASSYQTGSGANVLTF. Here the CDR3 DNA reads TGTGCCAGCAGTTACCAGACAGGGTCCGGGGCCAACGTCCTGACTTTC.

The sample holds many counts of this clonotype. The CDR3: CASSPRHYRDTIYF. The CDR3 DNA sequence: TGTGCCAGCTCACCACGGCATTATCGAGACACCATATATTTT. The rearrangement uses TRBV18 and TRBJ1-3, with D uncertain. The CDR3 totals 14 residues. V was clipped by 1 base and J by 8 bases, with 12 bases between them. Germline CDR1 and CDR2: KGHSH and LQKENI. The entire variable domain, with the rest obtained from reference TRBV18 and TRBJ1-3, is as follows: NAGVMQNPRHLVRRRGQEARLRCSPMKGHSHVYWYRQLPEEGLKFMVYLQKENIIDESGMPKERFSAEFPKEGPSILRIQQVVRGDSAAYFCASSPRHYRDTIYFGEGSWLTVV.

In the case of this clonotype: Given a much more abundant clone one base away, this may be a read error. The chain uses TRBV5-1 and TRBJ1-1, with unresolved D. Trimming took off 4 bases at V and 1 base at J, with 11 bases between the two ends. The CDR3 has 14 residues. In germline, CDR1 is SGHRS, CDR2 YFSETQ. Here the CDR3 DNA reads TGCGCCAGCAGCGGAAATCAGGAGAACACTGAAGCTTTCTTT. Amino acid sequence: CASSGNQENTEAFF.

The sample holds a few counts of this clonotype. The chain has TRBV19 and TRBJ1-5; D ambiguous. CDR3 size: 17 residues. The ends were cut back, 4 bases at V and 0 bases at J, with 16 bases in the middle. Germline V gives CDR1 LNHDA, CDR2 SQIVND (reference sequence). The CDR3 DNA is TGTGCCAGTAGTAGTTCATCAGGCAAATATAGCAATCAGCCCCAGCATTTT. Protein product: CASSSSSGKYSNQPQHF.

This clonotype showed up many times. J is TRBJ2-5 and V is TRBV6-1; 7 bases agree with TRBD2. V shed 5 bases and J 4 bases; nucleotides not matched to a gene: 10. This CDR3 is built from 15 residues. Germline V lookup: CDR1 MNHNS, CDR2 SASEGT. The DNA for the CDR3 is TGTGCCAGCAGTTACGGAACTAGCGAGCTAGAGACCCAGTACTTC. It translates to CASSYGTSELETQYF.

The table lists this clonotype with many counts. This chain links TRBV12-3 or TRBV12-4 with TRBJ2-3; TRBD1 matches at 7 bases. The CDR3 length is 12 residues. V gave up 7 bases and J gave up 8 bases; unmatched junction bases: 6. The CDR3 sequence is CASTDRAGTQYF. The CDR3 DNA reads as TGTGCCAGCACCGACAGGGCGGGTACGCAGTATTTT.

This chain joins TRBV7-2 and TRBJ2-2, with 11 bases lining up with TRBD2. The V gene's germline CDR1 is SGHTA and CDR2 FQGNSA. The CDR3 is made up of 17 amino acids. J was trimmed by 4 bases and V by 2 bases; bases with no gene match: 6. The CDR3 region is CASSLKLAGAGTGELFF. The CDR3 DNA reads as TGTGCCAGCAGCTTAAAACTAGCGGGAGCGGGCACCGGGGAGCTGTTTTTT.

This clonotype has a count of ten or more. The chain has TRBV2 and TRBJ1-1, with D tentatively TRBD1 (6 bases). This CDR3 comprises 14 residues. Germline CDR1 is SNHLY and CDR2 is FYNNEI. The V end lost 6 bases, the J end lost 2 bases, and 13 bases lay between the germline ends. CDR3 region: CASSREGVNTEAFF. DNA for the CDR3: TGTGCCAGCAGCAGGGAGGGGGTTAACACTGAAGCTTTCTTT.

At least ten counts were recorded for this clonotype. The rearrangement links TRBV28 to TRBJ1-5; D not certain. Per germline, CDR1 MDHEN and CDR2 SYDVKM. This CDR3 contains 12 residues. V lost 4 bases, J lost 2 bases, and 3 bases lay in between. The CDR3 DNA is TGTGCCAGCAGTTCGCGCAATCAGCCCCAGCATTTT. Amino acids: CASSSRNQPQHF.

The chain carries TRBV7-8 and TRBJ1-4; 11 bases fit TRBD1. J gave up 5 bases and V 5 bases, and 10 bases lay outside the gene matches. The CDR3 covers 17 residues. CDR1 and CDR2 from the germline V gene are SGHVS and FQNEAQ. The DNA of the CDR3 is TGTGCCAGCAGCACCGGAAGCGGGACAGGGGGGAATGAAAAACTGTTTTTT. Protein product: CASSTGSGTGGNEKLFF. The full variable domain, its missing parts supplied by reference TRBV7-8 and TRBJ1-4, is GAGVSQSPRYKVAKRGQDVALRCDPISGHVSLFWYQQALGQGPEFLTYFQNEAQLDKSGLPSDRFFAERPEGSVSTLKIQRTQQEDSAVYLCASSTGSGTGGNEKLFFGSGTQLSVL.

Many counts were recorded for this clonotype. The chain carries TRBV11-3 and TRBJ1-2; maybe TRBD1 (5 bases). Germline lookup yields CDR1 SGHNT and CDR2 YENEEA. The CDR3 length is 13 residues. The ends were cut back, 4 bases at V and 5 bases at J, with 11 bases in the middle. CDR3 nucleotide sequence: TGTGCCAGCAGCTCGACAGATTGGTATGGCTACACCTTC. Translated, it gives CASSSTDWYGYTF.

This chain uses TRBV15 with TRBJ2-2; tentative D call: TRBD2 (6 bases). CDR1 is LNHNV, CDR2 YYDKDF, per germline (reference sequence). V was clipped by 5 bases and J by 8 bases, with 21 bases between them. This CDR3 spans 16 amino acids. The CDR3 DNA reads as TGTGCCACCAGCCCACGGACTATAACACCAACTGGGGAGCTGTTTTTT. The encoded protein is CATSPRTITPTGELFF.

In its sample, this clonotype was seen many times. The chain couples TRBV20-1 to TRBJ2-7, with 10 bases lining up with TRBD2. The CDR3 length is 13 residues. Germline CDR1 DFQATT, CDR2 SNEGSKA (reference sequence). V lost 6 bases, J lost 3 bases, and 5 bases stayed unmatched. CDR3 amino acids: CSAPTSGLYEQYF. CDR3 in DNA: TGCAGTGCGCCGACTAGCGGGCTCTACGAGCAGTACTTC.

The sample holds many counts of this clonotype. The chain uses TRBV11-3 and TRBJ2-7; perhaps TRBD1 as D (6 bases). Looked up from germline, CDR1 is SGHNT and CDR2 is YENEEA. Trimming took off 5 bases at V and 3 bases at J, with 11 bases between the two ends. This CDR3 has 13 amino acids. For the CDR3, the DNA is TGTGCCAGCAGCGCCAGGGGTTACTACGAGCAGTACTTC. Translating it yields CASSARGYYEQYF.

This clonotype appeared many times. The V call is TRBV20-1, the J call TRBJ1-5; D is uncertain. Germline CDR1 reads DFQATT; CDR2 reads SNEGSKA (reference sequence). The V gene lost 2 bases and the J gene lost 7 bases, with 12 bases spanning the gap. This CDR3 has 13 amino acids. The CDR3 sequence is CSARRPGNQPQHF. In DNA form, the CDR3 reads TGCAGTGCTAGAAGGCCGGGGAACCAGCCCCAGCATTTT.

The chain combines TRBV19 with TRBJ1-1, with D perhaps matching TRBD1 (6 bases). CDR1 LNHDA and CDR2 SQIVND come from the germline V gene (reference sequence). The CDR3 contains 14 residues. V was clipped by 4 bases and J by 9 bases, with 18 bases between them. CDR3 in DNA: TGTGCCAGTAGTACACACCAGGGGCAGGGTCAAGCTTTCTTT. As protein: CASSTHQGQGQAFF.

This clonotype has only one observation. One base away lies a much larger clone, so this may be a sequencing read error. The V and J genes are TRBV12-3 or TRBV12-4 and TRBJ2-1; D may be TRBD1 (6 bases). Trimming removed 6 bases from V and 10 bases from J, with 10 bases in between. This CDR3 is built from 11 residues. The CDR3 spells CASSTGYEQFF. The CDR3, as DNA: TGTGCCAGCAGCACAGGGTACGAGCAGTTCTTC.

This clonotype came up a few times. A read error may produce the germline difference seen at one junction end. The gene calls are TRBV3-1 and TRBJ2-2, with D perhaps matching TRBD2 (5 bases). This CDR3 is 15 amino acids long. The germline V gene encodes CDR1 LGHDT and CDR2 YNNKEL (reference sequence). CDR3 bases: TGTGCCGGCAGCCAATCTAGCTTATCCACCGGGGAGCTGTTTTTT. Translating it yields CAGSQSSLSTGELFF.

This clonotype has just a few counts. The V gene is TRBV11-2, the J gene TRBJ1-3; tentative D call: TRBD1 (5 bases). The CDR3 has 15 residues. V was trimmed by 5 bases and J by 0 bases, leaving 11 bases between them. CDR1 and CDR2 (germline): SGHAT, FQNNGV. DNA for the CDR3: TGTGCCAGCAGCCCTAACAGGATCTCTGGAAACACCATATATTTT. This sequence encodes CASSPNRISGNTIYF.

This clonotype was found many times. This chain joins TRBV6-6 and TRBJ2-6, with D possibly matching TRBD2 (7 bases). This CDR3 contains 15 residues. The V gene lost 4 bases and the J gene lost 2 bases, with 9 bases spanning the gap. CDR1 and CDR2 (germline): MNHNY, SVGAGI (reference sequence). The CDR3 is CASSWGGAGANVLTF. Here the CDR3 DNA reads TGTGCCAGCAGTTGGGGGGGCGCTGGGGCCAACGTCCTGACTTTC.